This T cell receptor (beta chain) was obtained from a study of blood T cells in healthy people across ages. Alongside a J-beta primer mix, a sample-barcoded 5' primer served in a second PCR lasting about 7 to 11 cycles. Every cDNA was tagged by a template-switch adaptor with 12 random nucleotides. Each sample yielded at least 2.5 million CDR3-containing paired-end reads. Via MiXCR, TCRdb re-called the 5' RACE reads, giving one row per CDR3 protein. The table shows 900,000 to 950,000 distinct CDR3 sequences, with about 28% occurring only once. The trim removed 0 bases at V and 2 bases at J, leaving 8 bases unmatched. The germline V gene has CDR1 SEHNR and CDR2 FQNEAQ (reference sequence). This CDR3 comprises 17 residues. There are a few counts of this clonotype. The same sample was also used in a study of T cells of mothers and their children. From that paper: Nine systemically healthy Caucasian donors: three mothers, six children. In the second PCR, M1S primer introduced barcodes and 2-4 random bases.

The clonotype originates from a woman in her forties in good health. The sample taken for sequencing was blood. The chain is built from TRBV7-9 and TRBJ2-3, with 7 bases aligning to TRBD2. CDR3 residues: CASSLALAVVLTDTQYF. DNA of the CDR3: TGTGCCAGCAGCTTAGCTCTAGCGGTGGTGCTCACAGATACGCAGTATTTT.